Listed here are 13 T cell receptor beta chains from one sample, sequenced in a study of blood T cells in healthy people across ages. Sample-barcoded 5' priming and a J-beta primer mix drove a second PCR of roughly 6 to 12 cycles. TCRdb processed the 5' RACE reads anew with MiXCR; each CDR3 protein has one entry. This table holds about 650,000 distinct CDR3 sequences, roughly half found once. The specimen was blood. The receptors derive from a woman of 80 years or more in good health.

Note on this clonotype: Since a much larger clone is just one base distant, this may be a read error. The chain joins TRBV7-3 to TRBJ1-2; possible D gene TRBD1, 6 bases. This CDR3 is 14 amino acids long. Germline loops: CDR1 SGHTA, CDR2 FQGTGA. CDR3 sequence: CASSLGSGVYDYTF. CDR3 nucleotides: TGTGCCAGCAGCTTAGGGTCAGGGGTCTATGACTACACCTTC.

This clonotype was picked up a small number of times. The chain employs TRBV2 and TRBJ2-2, with TRBD2 matching over 7 bases. J gave up 2 bases and V 9 bases, and 6 bases lay outside the gene matches. Germline values: CDR1 SNHLY, CDR2 FYNNEI. This CDR3 is built from 14 residues. The CDR3 nucleotides are TGTGCCAGACGGGGGAGGGTTAACACCGGGGAGCTGTTTTTT. This encodes CARRGRVNTGELFF.

The chain uses TRBV6-2 or TRBV6-3 and TRBJ1-5, with D hard to call. Germline V lookup: CDR1 MNHEY, CDR2 SVGEGT. Trimming stripped 0 bases from V and 0 bases from J, with 12 bases between. CDR3 size: 17 residues. CDR3 protein: CASSYSRHRDSNQPQHF. In nucleotides, the CDR3 is TGTGCCAGCAGTTACTCCCGACACCGGGATAGCAATCAGCCCCAGCATTTT.

In its sample, this clonotype was seen many times. The J gene is TRBJ2-4, the V gene TRBV27; no definite D call. Per germline, CDR1 MNHEY and CDR2 SMNVEV (reference sequence). CDR3 length equals 14 residues. The V and J ends lost 3 bases and 6 bases respectively, with 12 bases between them. The CDR3 region is CASSFSTWGNIQYF. CDR3 DNA: TGTGCCAGCAGTTTTTCAACCTGGGGAAACATTCAGTACTTC.

This clonotype came up once. A much larger clone is a single base away; this may be a read error. This chain links TRBV20-1 with TRBJ2-4; perhaps TRBD2 as D (6 bases). The J call may be in error: the DNA end matches TRBJ2-5 better. The CDR3 covers 13 residues. Germline values: CDR1 DFQATT, CDR2 SNEGSKA (reference sequence). The CDR3 DNA sequence: TGCAGTGGTACTACGGGACTCCAAGGGACCCAGTACTTC. This sequence encodes CSGTTGLQGTQYF.

Remarks on this clonotype: A clone one base away is much larger, so this may be a read error. V usage is TRBV6-5 and J usage is TRBJ1-1; TRBD1 aligns across 9 bases. The V gene's germline CDR1 is MNHEY and CDR2 SVGAGI. This CDR3 contains 15 residues. The CDR3 loop is CASSYWPGTGHEPFF. As DNA, the CDR3 is TGTGCCAGCAGTTACTGGCCCGGGACAGGGCATGAACCTTTCTTT.

This clonotype was found once. J is TRBJ1-3 and V is TRBV9; D possibly corresponds to TRBD1 (6 bases). The CDR3 extends over 15 amino acids. Trimming took off 0 bases at V and 4 bases at J, with 11 bases between the two ends. Looked up from germline, CDR1 is SGDLS and CDR2 is YYNGEE. The CDR3, as DNA: TGTGCCAGCAGCGTAGATCAGGGGAAGGGAAACACCATATATTTT. Encoded protein: CASSVDQGKGNTIYF. Based on the CDR3 plus reference TRBV9 and TRBJ1-3, the full variable domain is DSGVTQTPKHLITATGQRVTLRCSPRSGDLSVYWYQQSLDQGLQFLIQYYNGEERAKGNILERFSAQQFPDLHSELNLSSLELGDSALYFCASSVDQGKGNTIYFGEGSWLTVV.

V is TRBV14 and J is TRBJ1-2; 7 nucleotides line up with TRBD1. Germline values: CDR1 SGHDN, CDR2 FVKESK. V was pared by 1 base and J by 3 bases, with 11 bases of the junction left unmatched. The CDR3 totals 17 residues. CDR3 sequence reads: CASSQVYDRAPDYGYTF. CDR3 coding DNA: TGTGCCAGCAGCCAAGTGTACGACAGGGCCCCCGACTATGGCTACACCTTC.

The J gene is TRBJ2-5, the V gene TRBV6-4; D gene unclear. The DNA end is more similar to TRBJ2-7, so the J call may be wrong. CDR3 length equals 12 residues. Germline loops: CDR1 MRHNA, CDR2 SNTAGT. CDR3 sequence (DNA): TGTGCCAGCAGCACTAAACCCAACGAGCAGTACTTC. This translates into CASSTKPNEQYF.

The rearrangement joins TRBV11-2 to TRBJ1-2; maybe TRBD1 (5 bases). Trimming took 1 base from V and 8 from J, leaving 14 bases between them. CDR1 is SGHAT, CDR2 FQNNGV, per germline. The CDR3 has 14 residues. CDR3 in DNA: TGTGCCAGCAGCTTAGTGGGCAGGGTAGGCGGCTACACCTTC. This codes for CASSLVGRVGGYTF.

This clonotype was recorded at least ten times. The chain recombines TRBV7-9 with TRBJ2-7, with D unclear. This CDR3 spans 11 amino acids. Trimming removed 2 bases from V and 6 bases from J, with 5 bases in between. Looked up from germline, CDR1 is SEHNR and CDR2 is FQNEAQ (reference sequence). Here the CDR3 reads CASSLNGEQYF. The DNA of the CDR3 is TGTGCCAGCAGCTTAAATGGCGAGCAGTACTTC. The full variable domain, in which reference TRBV7-9 and TRBJ2-7 provide the parts outside the CDR3, is DTGVSQNPRHKITKRGQNVTFRCDPISEHNRLYWYRQTLGQGPEFLTYFQNEAQLEKSRLLSDRFSAERPKGSFSTLEIQRTEQGDSAMYLCASSLNGEQYFGPGTRLTVT.

V gene TRBV20-1 combines with J gene TRBJ2-3, with D maybe TRBD1 (5 bases). Germline-derived CDR1 and CDR2 are DFQATT and SNEGSKA (reference sequence). V was shortened by 3 bases and J by 2 bases, with 12 bases between the two germline ends. The CDR3 consists of 14 residues. CDR3 coding DNA: TGCAGTGCTAGGGGTTCCAGGGTCACAGATACGCAGTATTTT. Its protein is CSARGSRVTDTQYF.

This sequence joins TRBV7-2 and TRBJ2-5, with a tentative D call TRBD1 (6 bases). V lost 3 bases and J lost 3, with 14 bases in between. Germline CDR1 SGHTA, CDR2 FQGNSA. This CDR3 contains 15 residues. The CDR3 bases are TGTGCCAGCAGCTTCCAAGGACAGCCGGAAGAGACCCAGTACTTC. Its translation: CASSFQGQPEETQYF.